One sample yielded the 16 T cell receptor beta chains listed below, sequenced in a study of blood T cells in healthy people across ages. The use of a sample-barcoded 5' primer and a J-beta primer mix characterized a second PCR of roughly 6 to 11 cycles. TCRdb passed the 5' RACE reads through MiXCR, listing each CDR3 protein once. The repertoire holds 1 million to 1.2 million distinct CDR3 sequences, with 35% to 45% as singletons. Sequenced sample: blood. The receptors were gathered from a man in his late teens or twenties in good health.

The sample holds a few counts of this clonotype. This chain's CDR3 is CASSLGGLAGADTQYF. CDR3 in DNA: TGTGCCAGCAGTTTAGGAGGACTAGCGGGGGCAGATACGCAGTATTTT. The V gene is TRBV27, the J gene TRBJ2-3, with TRBD2 identical over 13 bases. The CDR3 consists of 16 residues. The trim removed 2 bases at V and 4 bases at J, leaving 3 bases unmatched. Germline CDR1 reads MNHEY; CDR2 reads SMNVEV (reference sequence).

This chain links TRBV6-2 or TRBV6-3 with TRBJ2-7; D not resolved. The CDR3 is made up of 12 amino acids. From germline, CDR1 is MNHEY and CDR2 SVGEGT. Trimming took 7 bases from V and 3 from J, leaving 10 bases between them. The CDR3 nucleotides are TGTGCCAGCACCCTTTCGGACTACGAGCAGTACTTC. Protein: CASTLSDYEQYF.

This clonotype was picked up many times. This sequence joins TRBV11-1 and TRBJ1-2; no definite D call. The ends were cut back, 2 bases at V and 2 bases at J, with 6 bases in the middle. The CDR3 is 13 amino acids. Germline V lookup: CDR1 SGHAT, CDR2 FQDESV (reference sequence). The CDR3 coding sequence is TGTGCCAGCAGCTTACCTGAGAACTATGGCTACACCTTC. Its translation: CASSLPENYGYTF.

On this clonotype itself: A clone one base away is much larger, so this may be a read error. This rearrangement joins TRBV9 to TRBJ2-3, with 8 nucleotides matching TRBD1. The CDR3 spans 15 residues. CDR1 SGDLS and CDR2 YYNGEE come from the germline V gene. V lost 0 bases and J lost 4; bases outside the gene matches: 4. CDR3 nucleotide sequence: TGTGCCAGCAGCGTAGACGGACAGGGACCAGATACGCAGTATTTT. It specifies CASSVDGQGPDTQYF.

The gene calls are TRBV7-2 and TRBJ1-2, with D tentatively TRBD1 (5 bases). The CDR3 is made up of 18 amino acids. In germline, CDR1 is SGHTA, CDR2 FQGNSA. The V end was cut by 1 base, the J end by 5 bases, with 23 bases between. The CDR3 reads CASSLEVGAALWNYGYTF. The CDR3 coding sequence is TGTGCCAGCAGCTTAGAAGTCGGGGCAGCCCTCTGGAATTATGGCTACACCTTC.

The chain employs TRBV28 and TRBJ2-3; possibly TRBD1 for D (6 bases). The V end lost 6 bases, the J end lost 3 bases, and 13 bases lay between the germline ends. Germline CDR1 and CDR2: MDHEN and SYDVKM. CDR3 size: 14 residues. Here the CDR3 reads CASSRDITTDTQYF. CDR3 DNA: TGTGCCAGCAGCCGGGACATCACTACAGATACGCAGTATTTT.

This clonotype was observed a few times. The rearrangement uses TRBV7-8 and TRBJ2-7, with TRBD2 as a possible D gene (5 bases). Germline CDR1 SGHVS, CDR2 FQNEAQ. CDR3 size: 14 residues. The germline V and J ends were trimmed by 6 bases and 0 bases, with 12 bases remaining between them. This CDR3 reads CASRREQSSYEQYF. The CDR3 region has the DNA TGTGCCAGCAGACGGGAACAGAGCTCCTACGAGCAGTACTTC.

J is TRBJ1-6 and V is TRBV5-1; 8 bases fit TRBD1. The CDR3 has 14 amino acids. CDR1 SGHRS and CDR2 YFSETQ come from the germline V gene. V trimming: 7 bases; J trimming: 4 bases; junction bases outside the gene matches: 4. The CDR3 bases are TGCGCCAGCCAGGACAGGGAGTATAATTCACCCCTCCACTTT. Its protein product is CASQDREYNSPLHF.

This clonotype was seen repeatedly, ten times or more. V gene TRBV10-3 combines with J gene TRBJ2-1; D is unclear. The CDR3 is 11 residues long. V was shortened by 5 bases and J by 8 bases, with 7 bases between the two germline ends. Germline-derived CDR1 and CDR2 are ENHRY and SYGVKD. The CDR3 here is CAISIKDEQFF. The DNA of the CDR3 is TGTGCCATCAGTATAAAGGATGAGCAGTTCTTC.

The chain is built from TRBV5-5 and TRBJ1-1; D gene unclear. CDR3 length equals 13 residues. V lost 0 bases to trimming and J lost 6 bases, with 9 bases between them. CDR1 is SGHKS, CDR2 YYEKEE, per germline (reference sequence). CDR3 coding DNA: TGTGCCAGCAGCTTGGGGGTGGCCGCTGAAGCTTTCTTT. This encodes CASSLGVAAEAFF. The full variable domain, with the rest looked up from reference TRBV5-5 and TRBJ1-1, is DAGVTQSPTHLIKTRGQQVTLRCSPISGHKSVSWYQQVLGQGPQFIFQYYEKEERGRGNFPDRFSARQFPNYSSELNVNALLLGDSALYLCASSLGVAAEAFFGQGTRLTVV.

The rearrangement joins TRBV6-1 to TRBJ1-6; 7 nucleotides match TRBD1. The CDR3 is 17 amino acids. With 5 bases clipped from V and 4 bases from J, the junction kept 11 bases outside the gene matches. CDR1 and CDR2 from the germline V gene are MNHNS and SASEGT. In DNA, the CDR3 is TGTGCCAGCAGTCCCCTTAATCGGGACAGTTATAATTCACCCCTCCACTTT. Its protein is CASSPLNRDSYNSPLHF.

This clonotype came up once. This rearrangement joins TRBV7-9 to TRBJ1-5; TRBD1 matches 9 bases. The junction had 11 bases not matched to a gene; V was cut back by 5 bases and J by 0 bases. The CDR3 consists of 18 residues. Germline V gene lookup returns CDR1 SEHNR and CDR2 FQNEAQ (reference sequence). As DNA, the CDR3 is TGTGCCAGCAGCATAGGAGGGACAGGGACGTATAGCAATCAGCCCCAGCATTTT. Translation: CASSIGGTGTYSNQPQHF.

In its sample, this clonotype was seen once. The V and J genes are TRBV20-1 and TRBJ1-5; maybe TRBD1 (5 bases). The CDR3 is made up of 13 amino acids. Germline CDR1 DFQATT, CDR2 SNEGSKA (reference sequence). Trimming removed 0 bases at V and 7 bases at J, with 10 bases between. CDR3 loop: CSAREGGGQPQHF. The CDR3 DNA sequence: TGCAGTGCTAGAGAGGGGGGTGGGCAGCCCCAGCATTTT.

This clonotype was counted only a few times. CDR3 sequence: CASSLGAGWNEQFF. The CDR3 DNA reads as TGTGCCAGCAGCTTAGGCGCAGGGTGGAATGAGCAGTTCTTC. V usage is TRBV11-1 and J usage is TRBJ2-1; weak D call: TRBD1 (5 bases). Germline V gene sequence: CDR1 SGHAT, CDR2 FQDESV (reference sequence). The V end lost 1 base, the J end lost 7 bases, and 11 bases lay between the germline ends. The length of the CDR3 is 14 residues.

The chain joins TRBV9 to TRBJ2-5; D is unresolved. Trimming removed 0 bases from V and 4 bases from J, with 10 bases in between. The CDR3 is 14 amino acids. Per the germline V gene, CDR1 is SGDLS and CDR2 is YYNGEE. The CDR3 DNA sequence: TGTGCCAGCAGCGTAGAAACCTTCGGAGAGACCCAGTACTTC. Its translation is CASSVETFGETQYF.

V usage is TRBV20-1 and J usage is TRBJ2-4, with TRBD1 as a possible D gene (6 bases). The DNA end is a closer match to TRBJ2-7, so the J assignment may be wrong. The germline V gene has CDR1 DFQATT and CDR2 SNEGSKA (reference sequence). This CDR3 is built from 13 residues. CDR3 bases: TGCAGTGCCTATCAGGGGAGCTCCTACGAGCAGTACTTC. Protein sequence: CSAYQGSSYEQYF.